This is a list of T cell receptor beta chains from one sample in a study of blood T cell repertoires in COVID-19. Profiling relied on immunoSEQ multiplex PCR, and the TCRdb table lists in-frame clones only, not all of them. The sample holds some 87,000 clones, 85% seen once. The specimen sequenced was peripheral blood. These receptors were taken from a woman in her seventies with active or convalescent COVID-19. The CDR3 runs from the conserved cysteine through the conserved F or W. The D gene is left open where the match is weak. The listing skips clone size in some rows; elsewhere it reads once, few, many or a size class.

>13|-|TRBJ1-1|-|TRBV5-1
TGCGCCAGCAGTCGAGACAGGACCACTGAAGCTTTCTTT
CASSRDRTTEAFF
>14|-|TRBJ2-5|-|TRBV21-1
TGTGCCAGCAGCAACGCCCATAGCCAAGAGACCCAGTACTTC
CASSNAHSQETQYF
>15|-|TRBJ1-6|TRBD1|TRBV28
TGTGCCAGCAGGCCCACCACAGGGGGGGGTTCACCCCTCCACTTT
CASRPTTGGGSPLHF
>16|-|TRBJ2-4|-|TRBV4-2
TGTGCCAGCAGCCAAGAATTAGACGGGATCAAAAACATTCAGTACTTC
CASSQELDGIKNIQYF
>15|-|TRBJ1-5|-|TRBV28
TGTGCCAGCAGTTTAGGGGGGGATGGCAATCAGCCCCAGCATTTT
CASSLGGDGNQPQHF
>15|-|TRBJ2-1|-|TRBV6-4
TGTGCCAGCAGTGACGGGACTAAGGGAGGGGGTGAGCAGTTCTTC
CASSDGTKGGGEQFF
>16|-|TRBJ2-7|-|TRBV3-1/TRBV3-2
TGTGCCAGCAGCCAAGATTTGACTTTAAGCTCCTACGAGCAGTACTTC
CASSQDLTLSSYEQYF
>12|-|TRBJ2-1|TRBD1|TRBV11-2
TGTGCCAGCAGCTTAGGGCGGACAGGGTTGTTCTTC
CASSLGRTGLFF
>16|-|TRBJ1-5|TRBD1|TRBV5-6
TGTGCCAGCAGCTTGGGCCGACAGGGGAAGGCTCAGCCCCAGCATTTT
CASSLGRQGKAQPQHF
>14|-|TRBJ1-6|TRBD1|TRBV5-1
TGCGCCAGCAGCAAGGACAGGGGCAATTCACCCCTCCACTTT
CASSKDRGNSPLHF
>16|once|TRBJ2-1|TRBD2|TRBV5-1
TGCGCCAGCACCAACCTATTAGCGGGGGGGATAAATGAGCAGTTCTTC
CASTNLLAGGINEQFF
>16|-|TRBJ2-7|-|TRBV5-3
TGTGCCAGAAGCTTGGCCCTAAGTATATTTATCTACGAGCAGTACTTC
CARSLALSIFIYEQYF
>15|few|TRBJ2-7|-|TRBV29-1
TGCAGCGTCATTACGCGACAGGCCTGGGACAACGAGCAGTACTTC
CSVITRQAWDNEQYF
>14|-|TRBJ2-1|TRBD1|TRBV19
TGTGCCAGTAGTACAGGGGGCGAGTACAATGAGCAGTTCTTC
CASSTGGEYNEQFF
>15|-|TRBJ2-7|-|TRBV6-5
TGTGCCAGCAGCCGCGAGGGAGGGGGTGGTTACGAGCAGTACTTC
CASSREGGGGYEQYF
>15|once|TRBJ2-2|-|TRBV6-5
TGTGCCAGCAGTTACGACACTTCGAACACCGGGGAGCTGTTTTTT
CASSYDTSNTGELFF
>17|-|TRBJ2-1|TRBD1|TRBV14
TGTGCCAGCAGCCCGTCAATATCTCCAGGGGGTTACAATGAGCAGTTCTTC
CASSPSISPGGYNEQFF
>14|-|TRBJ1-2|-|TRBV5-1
TGCGCCAGCAGCTTGCAACGGGGAATGGAAGGCTACACCTTC
CASSLQRGMEGYTF
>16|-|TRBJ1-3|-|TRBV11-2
TGTGCCAGCAGCTTCGAGACACCCAACTCTGGAAACACCATATATTTT
CASSFETPNSGNTIYF
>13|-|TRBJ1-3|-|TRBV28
TGTGCCAGCAGTTCGGGACTTGGAAACACCATATATTTT
CASSSGLGNTIYF
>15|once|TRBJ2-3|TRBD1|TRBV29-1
TGCAGCGCCTTAGGACAGGGGACTAGCACAGATACGCAGTATTTT
CSALGQGTSTDTQYF
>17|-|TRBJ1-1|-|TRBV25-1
TGTGCCAGCAGTGAATACGGAGGCGCAGTAGCGAACACTGAAGCTTTCTTT
CASSEYGGAVANTEAFF